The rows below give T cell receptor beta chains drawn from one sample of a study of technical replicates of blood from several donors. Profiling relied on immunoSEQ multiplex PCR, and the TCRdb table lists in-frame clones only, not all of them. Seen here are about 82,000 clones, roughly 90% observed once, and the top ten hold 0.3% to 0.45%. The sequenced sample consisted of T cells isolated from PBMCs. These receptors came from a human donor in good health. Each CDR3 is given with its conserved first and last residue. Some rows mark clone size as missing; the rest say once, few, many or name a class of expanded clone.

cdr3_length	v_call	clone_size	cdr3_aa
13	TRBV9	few	CASSVAGNQPQHF
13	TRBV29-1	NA	CSHTGLSTDTQYF
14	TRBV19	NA	CASSQGQGSEKLFF
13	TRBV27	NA	CASSGQGNYGYTF
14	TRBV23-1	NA	CASSPKGANQPQHF
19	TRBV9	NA	CASSVSTGQGNSAGNTIYF
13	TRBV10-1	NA	CASSANRADGYTF
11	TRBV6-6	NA	CASGDGYEQYF
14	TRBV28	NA	CASTGAGKNTEAFF
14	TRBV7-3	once	CASSSGSGIGEQYF
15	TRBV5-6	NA	CASNLGGPQRDTQYF
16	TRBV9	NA	CASSVAGGTAAWAQYF
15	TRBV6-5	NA	CASSYSGGFLDEQYF
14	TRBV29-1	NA	CSVVEEAGANVLTF
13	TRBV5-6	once	CASSLAGVNEQYF
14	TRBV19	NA	CASSWTSGSYEQYF
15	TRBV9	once	CASSVRGQGIDEQYF
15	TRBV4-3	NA	CASSRRQGGSGELFF
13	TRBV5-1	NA	CASRGQLTDTQYF
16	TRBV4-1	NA	CASSQDGREEGETQYF
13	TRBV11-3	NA	CASSFSGGTEAFF
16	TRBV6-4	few	CASSEGTSGRISEQFF
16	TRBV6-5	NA	CASSYSNRQGGTEAFF
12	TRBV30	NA	CAWTTGTDTQYF
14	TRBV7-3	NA	CASSSNRGTDTQYF
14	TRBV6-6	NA	CASSYRDINNEQFF
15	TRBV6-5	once	CASKHGLAGTNEQFF
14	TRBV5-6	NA	CASSLYQSYNEQFF
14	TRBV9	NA	CASSVAGGIGELFF
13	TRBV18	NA	CASSTGGGSGYTF
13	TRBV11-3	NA	CASSRYESGTQYF
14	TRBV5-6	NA	CASTLDREYYGYTF
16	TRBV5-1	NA	CASSPNGYSPNTEAFF
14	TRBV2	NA	CASSESFTNFEAFF
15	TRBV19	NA	CASSIVQDANQPQHF
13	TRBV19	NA	CASTPDRGNEQYF
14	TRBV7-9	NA	CASSSREVTFEQYF
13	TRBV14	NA	CASSQGHPDEQYF
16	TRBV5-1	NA	CASSLSGDIAKNIQYF
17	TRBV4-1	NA	CASSTGRDTATNEKLFF